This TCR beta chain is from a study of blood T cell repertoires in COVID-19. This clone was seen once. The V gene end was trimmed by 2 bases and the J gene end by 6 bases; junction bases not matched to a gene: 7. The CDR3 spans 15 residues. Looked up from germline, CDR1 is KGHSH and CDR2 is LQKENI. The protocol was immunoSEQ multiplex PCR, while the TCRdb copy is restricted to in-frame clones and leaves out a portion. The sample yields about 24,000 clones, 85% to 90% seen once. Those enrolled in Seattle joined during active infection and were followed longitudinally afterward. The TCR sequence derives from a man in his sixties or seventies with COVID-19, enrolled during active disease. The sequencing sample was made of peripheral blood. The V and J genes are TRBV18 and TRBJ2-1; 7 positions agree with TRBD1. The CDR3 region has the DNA TGTGCCAGCTCACCATCGGGACAGTGGGTCAATGAGCAGTTCTTC. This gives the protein CASSPSGQWVNEQFF. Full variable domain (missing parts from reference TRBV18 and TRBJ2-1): NAGVMQNPRHLVRRRGQEARLRCSPMKGHSHVYWYRQLPEEGLKFMVYLQKENIIDESGMPKERFSAEFPKEGPSILRIQQVVRGDSAAYFCASSPSGQWVNEQFFGPGTRLTVL.